A selection of T cell receptor beta chains follows, all from one sample in a study of blood T cell repertoires in COVID-19. Using immunoSEQ multiplex PCR, the repertoire was profiled, and TCRdb retains in-frame clones only, with some absent. The sample shows around 370,000 clones, around 90% of them seen only once. Sample: PBMCs or T cells enriched from blood (not recorded which). Source of these receptors: a woman aged 18-29 years who had recovered from COVID-19. The CDR3 runs from the conserved cysteine through the conserved F or W. A D gene is named only where the DNA matches it firmly. Clone size is stated in some rows and not others, as once, few, many or a class when expanded.

j_gene | v_gene | d_gene | abundance | CDR3nt | CDR3aa
TRBJ1-2 | TRBV24-1 | TRBD1 | NA | TGTGCCACCAGTGATCAGGACAGGGGAGGCTACACCTTC | CATSDQDRGGYTF
TRBJ1-6 | TRBV6-1 | NA | NA | TGTGCCAGCAGTGAAAGTGGGCAGGAAGGTTCACCCCTCCACTTT | CASSESGQEGSPLHF
TRBJ1-5 | TRBV5-6 | TRBD1 | NA | TGTGCCAGCAGCTTACAGGGGGCCAATCAGCCCCAGCATTTT | CASSLQGANQPQHF
TRBJ2-5 | TRBV9 | TRBD2 | NA | TGTGCCAGCAGCGCCCCTAGCGGGGGGGAGCAAGAGACCCAGTACTTC | CASSAPSGGEQETQYF
TRBJ2-7 | TRBV3-1/TRBV3-2 | TRBD1 | NA | TGTGCCAGCAGCTCTACAGGGGGCTCCTACGAGCAGTACTTC | CASSSTGGSYEQYF
TRBJ2-7 | TRBV6-5 | NA | NA | TGTGCCAGCAGCCCCCGACAGAGCACCTACGAGCAGTACTTC | CASSPRQSTYEQYF
TRBJ1-1 | TRBV19 | NA | NA | TGTGCCAGTAGTATCAGGGGCACTGAAGCTTTCTTT | CASSIRGTEAFF
TRBJ1-2 | TRBV21-1 | NA | few | TGTGCCAGCAGCAAAGTGGCAGCCCTCGGGGATGGCTACACCTTC | CASSKVAALGDGYTF
TRBJ1-2 | TRBV30 | NA | NA | TGTGCCTGGAGTGTATACAGGGACTACACCTTC | CAWSVYRDYTF
TRBJ1-2 | TRBV27 | TRBD1 | NA | TGTGCCAGCAGTCCTATGCCCGGGACAGCATTCTATGGCTACACCTTC | CASSPMPGTAFYGYTF
TRBJ2-7 | TRBV29-1 | NA | NA | TGCAGCGTTGGAGCCACCAGGGAACCCTACGAGCAGTACTTC | CSVGATREPYEQYF
TRBJ1-2 | TRBV28 | NA | NA | TGTGCCAGCAGTTTCCTGGGCTCTTCCTATGGCTACACCTTC | CASSFLGSSYGYTF
TRBJ1-2 | TRBV6-5 | NA | NA | TGTGCCAGCACCGGCGCTTCGGGGTACTATGGCTACACCTTC | CASTGASGYYGYTF
TRBJ2-7 | TRBV12-3/TRBV12-4 | NA | once | TGTGCCAGCAGTTCCCCACCACTCCGCGAGCAGTACTTC | CASSSPPLREQYF
TRBJ1-3 | TRBV2 | NA | NA | TGTGCCAGCAGTGAAAGGGGGGGGGCGCTTGGAAACACCATATATTTT | CASSERGGALGNTIYF
TRBJ2-3 | TRBV9 | TRBD2 | NA | TGTGCCAGCAGCGCCGGGGGGACTCACGAAAATACGCAGTATTTT | CASSAGGTHENTQYF
TRBJ2-5 | TRBV6-6 | TRBD2 | NA | TGTGCCAGCAACCAGGGAGGGGAGACCCAGTACTTC | CASNQGGETQYF
TRBJ1-1 | TRBV24-1 | NA | NA | TGTGCCACCAGTGATCCCGGACAGCCCCACACTGAAGCTTTCTTT | CATSDPGQPHTEAFF